The present TCR beta chain was sequenced within a study of OX40 agonist ivuxolimab in advanced cancers. Study-wide context: Dosing consisted of intravenous ivuxolimab at 0.01 to 10 mg/kg every 2 weeks. The eligibility criteria allowed prior anti-PD-1, anti-PD-L1 or anti-CTLA-4 therapy, and around 40% had some.

The study sampled blood at baseline, cycle 4 day 1, and cycle 7 day 1. As concerns this clone: Its antigen is not identified.

Findings and caveats of the study: By week 6 at 0.1 to 3.0 mg/kg, blood CD4+ and CD8+ T cells had expanded clonally.

Produced via immunoSEQ multiplex PCR; TCRdb's table is partial and in-frame only. The sample holds roughly 66,000 clones; around 86% are singletons and the top ten take roughly 2.4%. Sequencing was performed on CD4+ or CD8+ T cells sorted from blood, taken in a trial of the OX40 agonist ivuxolimab. This clonotype originated in an adult with an advanced solid tumor such as melanoma, head and neck, liver or kidney cancer.

In nucleotides, the CDR3 is TGTGCCAGCAGTGATGTTGTCAAAGGGGTATCAGATACGCAGTATTTT. Its protein product is CASSDVVKGVSDTQYF. The chain employs TRBV2 and TRBJ2-3; weak D call: TRBD1 (5 bases). V lost 3 bases to trimming and J lost 4 bases, with 17 bases between them. Looked up from germline, CDR1 is SNHLY and CDR2 is FYNNEI. The CDR3 runs to 16 residues.